This entry lists 11 T cell receptor beta chains sequenced from one sample in a study of CD4 T cells in relation to SARS-CoV-2 and coronaviruses. For these TCRs, the target antigens are not known. Measured with immunoSEQ multiplex PCR; TCRdb has only the in-frame clones, and not every one. This table holds approximately 24,000 clones, around 74% found once. Unexposed donor CD4+ T cells date from about 2011-2018, before the COVID-19 pandemic. The cells were cultured for under twelve days before CD4+ T cells were isolated. Sample: CD4+ T cells from PBMCs, cultured in vitro. The receptors were gathered from a human donor in good health.

The V call is TRBV3-1 (or the pseudogene TRBV3-2), the J call TRBJ2-1, with 10 bases aligning to TRBD1. The CDR3 has 14 residues. The germline V gene has CDR1 LGHDT and CDR2 YNNKEL (reference sequence). The junction had 6 bases not matched to a gene; V was cut back by 7 bases and J by 6 bases. Written as DNA, the CDR3 is TGTGCCAGCACTGGGACAGGGGTGGCCAATGAGCAGTTCTTC. As protein: CASTGTGVANEQFF.

This clone was seen only a few times. The chain carries TRBV9 and TRBJ2-3, with D perhaps being TRBD1 or TRBD2 (5 bases each). V was trimmed by 1 base and J by 0 bases, leaving 15 bases between them. The CDR3 contains 17 residues. Per germline, CDR1 SGDLS and CDR2 YYNGEE. The CDR3: CASSVSLPGRSTDTQYF. In DNA, the CDR3 is TGTGCCAGCAGCGTAAGCCTCCCGGGACGGAGCACAGATACGCAGTATTTT. Variable domain in full (rest from reference TRBV9 and TRBJ2-3): DSGVTQTPKHLITATGQRVTLRCSPRSGDLSVYWYQQSLDQGLQFLIQYYNGEERAKGNILERFSAQQFPDLHSELNLSSLELGDSALYFCASSVSLPGRSTDTQYFGPGTRLTVL.

The chain joins TRBV5-1 to TRBJ2-5, with D possibly TRBD2 on 5 matching bases. The CDR3 is 15 residues long. Germline V gives CDR1 SGHRS, CDR2 YFSETQ. Trimming left V 0 bases short and J 3 bases short, with 12 bases between. The CDR3 is CASSLEIAPKETQYF. The CDR3 DNA reads TGCGCCAGCAGCTTGGAAATAGCGCCAAAAGAGACCCAGTACTTC.

The rearrangement uses TRBV6-2 or TRBV6-3 and TRBJ2-2; D ambiguous. V was trimmed by 4 bases and J by 3 bases, leaving 6 bases between them. Germline lookup yields CDR1 MNHEY and CDR2 SVGEGT. The length of the CDR3 is 13 residues. The CDR3 here is CASSLRDTGELFF. CDR3 nucleotides: TGTGCCAGCAGTTTACGTGACACCGGGGAGCTGTTTTTT.

The CDR3 reads CASRQDQNFHEQYF. The CDR3 DNA reads TGTGCCAGCAGACAAGACCAGAACTTCCACGAGCAGTACTTC. J is TRBJ2-7 and V is TRBV6-5; D gene ambiguous. CDR1 and CDR2 from the germline V gene are MNHEY and SVGAGI. The CDR3 is 14 amino acids. Trimming shortened V by 6 bases and J by 5 bases, and 17 bases separated the two germline ends.

The chain links TRBV5-1 to TRBJ2-1, with 11 bases lining up with TRBD2. This CDR3 contains 15 residues. The ends lost 4 bases at V and 10 bases at J; junction bases unmatched: 10. Per germline, CDR1 SGHRS and CDR2 YFSETQ. DNA for the CDR3: TGCGCCAGCAGCCCGCGTCTAGCGGGAGGCGGGGAGCAGTTCTTC. As protein: CASSPRLAGGGEQFF.

The chain employs TRBV15 and TRBJ2-3; no reliable D call. V lost 3 bases and J lost 2, with 3 bases in between. The germline V gene has CDR1 LNHNV and CDR2 YYDKDF (reference sequence). The CDR3 is made up of 12 amino acids. CDR3 sequence: CATSRDTDTQYF. Written as DNA, the CDR3 is TGTGCCACCAGCAGGGACACAGATACGCAGTATTTT.

The chain uses TRBV24-1 and TRBJ2-5, with a possible D match to TRBD1 (7 bases). This CDR3 comprises 14 residues. The germline V gene encodes CDR1 KGHDR and CDR2 SFDVKD. Trimming stripped 3 bases from V and 2 bases from J, with 9 bases between. The CDR3 nucleotides read TGTGCCACCAGTGATGCGGGACAGCAAGAGACCCAGTACTTC. It is translated as CATSDAGQQETQYF.

This clone was seen more than once but under ten times. The chain has TRBV19 and TRBJ1-3; D gene unclear. The germline CDR1 and CDR2 sequences are LNHDA and SQIVND (reference sequence). There are 13 residues in the CDR3. The V end was cut by 8 bases, the J end by 0 bases, with 8 bases between. CDR3 DNA: TGTGCCAGTGAAGTAGACTCTGGAAACACCATATATTTT. This translates into CASEVDSGNTIYF. The full variable domain, its missing parts supplied by reference TRBV19 and TRBJ1-3, is DGGITQSPKYLFRKEGQNVTLSCEQNLNHDAMYWYRQDPGQGLRLIYYSQIVNDFQKGDIAEGYSVSREKKESFPLTVTSAQKNPTAFYLCASEVDSGNTIYFGEGSWLTVV.

The chain couples TRBV2 to TRBJ2-1; tentative D call: TRBD2 (5 bases). The V gene lost 7 bases and the J gene lost 0 bases, with 13 bases spanning the gap. This CDR3 is built from 15 residues. Germline values: CDR1 SNHLY, CDR2 FYNNEI. CDR3 loop: CASTGGSSSYNEQFF. CDR3 DNA: TGTGCCAGCACCGGCGGGTCGAGCTCCTACAATGAGCAGTTCTTC.

The CDR3 region is CASSYAGMKEANYGYTF. CDR3 DNA: TGTGCCAGCAGCTACGCTGGAATGAAGGAAGCTAACTATGGCTACACCTTC. The chain carries TRBV28 and TRBJ1-2, with no clear D. V gave up 6 bases and J gave up 0 bases, with 20 bases separating them. This CDR3 region has 17 residues. Germline CDR1 MDHEN, CDR2 SYDVKM.